This TCR beta chain was recovered during a study of blood T cell repertoires in COVID-19. Participant age was roughly 18 to 90 years, and participants resided in about two dozen US areas. Self-reported history from a screening survey and questionnaire set each donor's cohort. Deletions cut 2 bases from V and 0 bases from J, with 8 bases between. Germline loops: CDR1 SQVTM, CDR2 ANQGSEA. The CDR3 runs to 14 residues. Method: immunoSEQ multiplex PCR; TCRdb's copy keeps in-frame clones and lacks some. The sample holds about 150,000 clones, around 80% seen once. The TCR was taken from a man in his sixties or seventies who had been exposed to COVID-19. V gene TRBV29-1 combines with J gene TRBJ1-5; a possible D gene is TRBD1 (6 bases). Sample: PBMCs or T cells enriched from blood (not recorded which). The CDR3, as DNA: TGCAGCGTTGAAACAGGGAATAGCAATCAGCCCCAGCATTTT. Its translation is CSVETGNSNQPQHF.